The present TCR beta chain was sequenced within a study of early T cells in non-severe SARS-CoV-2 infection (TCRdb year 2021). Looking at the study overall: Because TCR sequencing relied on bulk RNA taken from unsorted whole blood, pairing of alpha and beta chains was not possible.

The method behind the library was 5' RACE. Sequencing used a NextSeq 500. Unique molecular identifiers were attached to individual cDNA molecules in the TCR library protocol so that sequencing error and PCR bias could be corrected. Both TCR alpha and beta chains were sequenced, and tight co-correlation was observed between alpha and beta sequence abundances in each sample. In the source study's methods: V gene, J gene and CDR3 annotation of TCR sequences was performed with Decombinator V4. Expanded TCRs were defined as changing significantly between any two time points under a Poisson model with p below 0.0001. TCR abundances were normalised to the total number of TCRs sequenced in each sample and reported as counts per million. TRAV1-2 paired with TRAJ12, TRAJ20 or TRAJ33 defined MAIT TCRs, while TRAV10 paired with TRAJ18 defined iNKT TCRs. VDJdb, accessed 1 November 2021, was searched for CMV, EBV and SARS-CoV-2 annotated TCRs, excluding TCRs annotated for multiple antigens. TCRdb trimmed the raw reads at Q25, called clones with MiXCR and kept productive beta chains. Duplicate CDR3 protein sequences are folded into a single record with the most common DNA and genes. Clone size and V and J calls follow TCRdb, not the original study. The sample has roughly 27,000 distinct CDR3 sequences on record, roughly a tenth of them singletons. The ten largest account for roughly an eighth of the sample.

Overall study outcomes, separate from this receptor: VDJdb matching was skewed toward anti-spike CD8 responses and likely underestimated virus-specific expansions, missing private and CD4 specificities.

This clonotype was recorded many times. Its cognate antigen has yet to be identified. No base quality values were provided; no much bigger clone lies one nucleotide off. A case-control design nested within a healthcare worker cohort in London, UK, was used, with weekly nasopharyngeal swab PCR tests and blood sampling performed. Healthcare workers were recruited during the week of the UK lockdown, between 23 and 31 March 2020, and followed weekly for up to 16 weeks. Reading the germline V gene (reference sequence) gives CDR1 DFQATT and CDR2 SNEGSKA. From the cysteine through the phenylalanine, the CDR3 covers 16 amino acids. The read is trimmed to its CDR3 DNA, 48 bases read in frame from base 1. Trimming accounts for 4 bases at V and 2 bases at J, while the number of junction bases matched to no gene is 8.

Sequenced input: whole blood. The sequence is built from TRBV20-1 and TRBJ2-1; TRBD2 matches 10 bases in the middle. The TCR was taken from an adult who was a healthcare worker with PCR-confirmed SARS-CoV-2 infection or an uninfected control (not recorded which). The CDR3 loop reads CSAKNQRGGTYNEQFF. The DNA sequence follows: TGCAGTGCTAAGAACCAGCGGGGGGGCACCTACAATGAGCAGTTCTTC.